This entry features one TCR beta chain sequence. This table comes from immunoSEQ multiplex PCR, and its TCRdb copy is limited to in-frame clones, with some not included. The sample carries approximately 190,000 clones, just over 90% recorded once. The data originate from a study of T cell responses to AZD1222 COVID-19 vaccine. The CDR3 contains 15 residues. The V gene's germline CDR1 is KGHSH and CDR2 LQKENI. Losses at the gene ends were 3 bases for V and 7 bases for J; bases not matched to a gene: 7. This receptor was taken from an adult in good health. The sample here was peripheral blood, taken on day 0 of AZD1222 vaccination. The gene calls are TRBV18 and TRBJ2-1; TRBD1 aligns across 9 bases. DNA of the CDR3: TGTGCCAGCTCACCCGGGACAGGGATTGGAAATGAGCAGTTCTTC. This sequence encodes CASSPGTGIGNEQFF.